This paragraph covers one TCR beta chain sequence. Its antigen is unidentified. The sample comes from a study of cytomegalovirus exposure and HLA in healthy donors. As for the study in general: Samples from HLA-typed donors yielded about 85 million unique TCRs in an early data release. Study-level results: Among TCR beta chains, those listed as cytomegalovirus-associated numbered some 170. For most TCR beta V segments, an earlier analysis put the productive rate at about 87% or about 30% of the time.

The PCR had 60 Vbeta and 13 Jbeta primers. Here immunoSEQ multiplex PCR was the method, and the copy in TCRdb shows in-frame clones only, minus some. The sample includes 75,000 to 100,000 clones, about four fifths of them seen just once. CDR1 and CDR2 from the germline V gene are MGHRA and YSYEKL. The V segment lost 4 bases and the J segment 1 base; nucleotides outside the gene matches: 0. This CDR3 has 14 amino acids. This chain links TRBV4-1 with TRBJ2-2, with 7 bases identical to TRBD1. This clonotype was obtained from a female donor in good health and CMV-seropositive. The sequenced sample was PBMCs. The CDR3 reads CASSRTGNTGELFF. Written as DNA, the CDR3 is TGCGCCAGCAGCCGGACAGGGAACACCGGGGAGCTGTTTTTT.